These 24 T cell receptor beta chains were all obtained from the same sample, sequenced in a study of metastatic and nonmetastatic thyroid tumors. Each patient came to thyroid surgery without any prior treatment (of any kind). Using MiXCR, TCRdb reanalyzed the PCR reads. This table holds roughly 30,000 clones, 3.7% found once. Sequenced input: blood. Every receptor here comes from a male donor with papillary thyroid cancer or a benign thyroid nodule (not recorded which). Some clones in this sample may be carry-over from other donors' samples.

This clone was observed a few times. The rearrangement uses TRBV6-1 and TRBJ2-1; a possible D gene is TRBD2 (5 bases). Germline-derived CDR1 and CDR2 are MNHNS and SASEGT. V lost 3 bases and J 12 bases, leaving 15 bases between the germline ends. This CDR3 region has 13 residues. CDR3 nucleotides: TGTGCCAGCAGTGAGACCTCCAGCCGGGGGCAGTTCTTC. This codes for CASSETSSRGQFF.

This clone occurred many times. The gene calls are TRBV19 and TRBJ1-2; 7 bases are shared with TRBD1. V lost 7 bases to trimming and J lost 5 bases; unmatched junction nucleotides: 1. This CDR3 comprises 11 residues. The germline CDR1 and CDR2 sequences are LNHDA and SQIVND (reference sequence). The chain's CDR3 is CASTGGYGYTF. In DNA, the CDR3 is TGTGCCAGTACAGGGGGATATGGCTACACCTTC. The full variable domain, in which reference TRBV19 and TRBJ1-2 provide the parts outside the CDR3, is DGGITQSPKYLFRKEGQNVTLSCEQNLNHDAMYWYRQDPGQGLRLIYYSQIVNDFQKGDIAEGYSVSREKKESFPLTVTSAQKNPTAFYLCASTGGYGYTFGSGTRLTVV.

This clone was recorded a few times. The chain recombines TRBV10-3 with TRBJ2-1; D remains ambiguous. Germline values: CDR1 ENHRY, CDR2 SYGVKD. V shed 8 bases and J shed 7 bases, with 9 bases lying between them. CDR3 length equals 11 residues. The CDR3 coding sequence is TGTGCCATCGCTTCGGGTAATGAGCAGTTCTTC. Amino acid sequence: CAIASGNEQFF.

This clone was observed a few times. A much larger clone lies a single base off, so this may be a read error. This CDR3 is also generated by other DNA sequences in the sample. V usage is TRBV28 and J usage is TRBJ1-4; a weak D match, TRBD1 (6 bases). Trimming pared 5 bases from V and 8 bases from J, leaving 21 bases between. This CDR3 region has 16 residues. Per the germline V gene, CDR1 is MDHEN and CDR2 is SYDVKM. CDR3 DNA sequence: TGTGCCAGCAGTCCCGGGGCAGGGGATTGGCGGGAAAAACTGTTTTTT. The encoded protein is CASSPGAGDWREKLFF.

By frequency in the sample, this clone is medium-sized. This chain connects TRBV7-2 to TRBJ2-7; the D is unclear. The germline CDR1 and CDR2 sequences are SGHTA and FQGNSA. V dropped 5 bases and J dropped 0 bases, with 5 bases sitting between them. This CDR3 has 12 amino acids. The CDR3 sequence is CASSPSSYEQYF. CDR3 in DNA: TGTGCCAGCAGCCCCAGCTCCTACGAGCAGTACTTC.

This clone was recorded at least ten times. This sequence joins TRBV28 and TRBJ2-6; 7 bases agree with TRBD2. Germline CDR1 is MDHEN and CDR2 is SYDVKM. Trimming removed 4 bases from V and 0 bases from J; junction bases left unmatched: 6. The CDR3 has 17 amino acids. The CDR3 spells CASSSPGGTSGANVLTF. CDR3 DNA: TGTGCCAGCAGTTCCCCGGGAGGCACCTCTGGGGCCAACGTCCTGACTTTC.

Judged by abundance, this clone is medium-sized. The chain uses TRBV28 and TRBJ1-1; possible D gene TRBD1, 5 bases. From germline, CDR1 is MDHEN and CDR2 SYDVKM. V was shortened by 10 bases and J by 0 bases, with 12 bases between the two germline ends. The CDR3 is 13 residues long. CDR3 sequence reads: CATRGWVNTEAFF. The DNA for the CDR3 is TGTGCCACCCGGGGCTGGGTGAACACTGAAGCTTTCTTT. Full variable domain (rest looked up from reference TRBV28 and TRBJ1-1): DVKVTQSSRYLVKRTGEKVFLECVQDMDHENMFWYRQDPGLGLRLIYFSYDVKMKEKGDIPEGYSVSREKKERFSLILESASTNQTSMYLCATRGWVNTEAFFGQGTRLTVV.

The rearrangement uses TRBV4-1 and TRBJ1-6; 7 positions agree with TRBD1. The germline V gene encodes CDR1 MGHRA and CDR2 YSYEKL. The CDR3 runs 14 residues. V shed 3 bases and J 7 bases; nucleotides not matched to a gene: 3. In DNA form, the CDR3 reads TGCGCCAGCAGCCAGGGACAGCCAAATTCACCCCTCCACTTT. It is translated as CASSQGQPNSPLHF.

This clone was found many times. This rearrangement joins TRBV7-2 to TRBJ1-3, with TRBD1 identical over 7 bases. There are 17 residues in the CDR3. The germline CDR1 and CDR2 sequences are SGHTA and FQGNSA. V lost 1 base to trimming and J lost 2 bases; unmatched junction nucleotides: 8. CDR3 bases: TGTGCCAGCAGCTTAGTCCCCCAGGGGGGGGCTGGAAACACCATATATTTT. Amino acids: CASSLVPQGGAGNTIYF.

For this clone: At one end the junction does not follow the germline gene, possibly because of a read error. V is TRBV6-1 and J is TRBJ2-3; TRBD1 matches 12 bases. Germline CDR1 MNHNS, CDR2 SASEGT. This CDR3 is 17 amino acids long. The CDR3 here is CAIFRDRGRGSVDAQYF. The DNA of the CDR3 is TGTGCCATCTTCCGGGACAGGGGGCGCGGCTCCGTAGATGCGCAGTATTTT.

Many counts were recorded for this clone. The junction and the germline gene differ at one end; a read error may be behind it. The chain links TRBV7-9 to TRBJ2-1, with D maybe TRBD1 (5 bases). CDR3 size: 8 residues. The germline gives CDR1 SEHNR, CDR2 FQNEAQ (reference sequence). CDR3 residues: CASRAQAF. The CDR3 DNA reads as TGTGCCAGCAGAGCACAGGCCTTC.

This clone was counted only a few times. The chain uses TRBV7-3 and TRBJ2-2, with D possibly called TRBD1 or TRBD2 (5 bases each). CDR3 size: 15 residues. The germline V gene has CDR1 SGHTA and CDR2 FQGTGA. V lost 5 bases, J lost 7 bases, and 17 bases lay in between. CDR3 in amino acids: CASSPQAERGGELFF. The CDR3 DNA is TGTGCCAGCAGCCCTCAGGCTGAGAGGGGCGGGGAGCTGTTTTTT.

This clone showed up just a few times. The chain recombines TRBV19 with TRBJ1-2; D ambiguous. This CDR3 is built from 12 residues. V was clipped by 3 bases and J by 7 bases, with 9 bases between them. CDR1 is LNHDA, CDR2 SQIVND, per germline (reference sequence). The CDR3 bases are TGTGCCAGTAGTATCTCTGACCGTGGCTACACCTTC. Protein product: CASSISDRGYTF.

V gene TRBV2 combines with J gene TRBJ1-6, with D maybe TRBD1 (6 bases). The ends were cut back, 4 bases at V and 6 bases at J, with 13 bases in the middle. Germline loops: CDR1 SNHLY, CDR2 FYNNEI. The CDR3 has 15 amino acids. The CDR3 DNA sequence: TGTGCCAGCAGTGTTGGGGGGGCGCCTAATTCACCCCTCCACTTT. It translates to CASSVGGAPNSPLHF.

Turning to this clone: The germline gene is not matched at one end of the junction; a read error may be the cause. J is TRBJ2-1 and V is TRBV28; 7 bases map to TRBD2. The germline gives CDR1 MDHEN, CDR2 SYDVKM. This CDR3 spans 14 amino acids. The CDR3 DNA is TGTGCCAGCAGATTATTGAGGGACTACAAAGAGAAGTTCTTC. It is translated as CASRLLRDYKEKFF. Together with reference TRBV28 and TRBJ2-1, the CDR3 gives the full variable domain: DVKVTQSSRYLVKRTGEKVFLECVQDMDHENMFWYRQDPGLGLRLIYFSYDVKMKEKGDIPEGYSVSREKKERFSLILESASTNQTSMYLCASRLLRDYKEKFFGPGTRLTVL.

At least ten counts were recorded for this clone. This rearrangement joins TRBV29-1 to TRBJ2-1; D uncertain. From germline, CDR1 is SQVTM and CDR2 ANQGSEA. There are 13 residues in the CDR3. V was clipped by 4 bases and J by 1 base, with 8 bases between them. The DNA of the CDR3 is TGCAGCGTTGTGCTCAATTCCTACAATGAGCAGTTCTTC. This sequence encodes CSVVLNSYNEQFF.

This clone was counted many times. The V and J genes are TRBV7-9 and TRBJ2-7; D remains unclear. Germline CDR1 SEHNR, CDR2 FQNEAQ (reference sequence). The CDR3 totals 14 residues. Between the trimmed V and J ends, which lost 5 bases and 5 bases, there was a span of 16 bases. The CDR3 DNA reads TGTGCCAGCAGCCCAGAGAATCCCCCCCACGAGCAGTACTTC. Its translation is CASSPENPPHEQYF. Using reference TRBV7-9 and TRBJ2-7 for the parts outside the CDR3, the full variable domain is DTGVSQNPRHKITKRGQNVTFRCDPISEHNRLYWYRQTLGQGPEFLTYFQNEAQLEKSRLLSDRFSAERPKGSFSTLEIQRTEQGDSAMYLCASSPENPPHEQYFGPGTRLTVT.

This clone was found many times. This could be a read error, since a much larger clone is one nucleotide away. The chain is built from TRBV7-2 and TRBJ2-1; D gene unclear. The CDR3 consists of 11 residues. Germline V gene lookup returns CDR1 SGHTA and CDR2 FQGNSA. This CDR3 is CAGSLKTEQFF. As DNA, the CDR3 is TGTGCCGGCAGCTTAAAAACTGAGCAGTTCTTC.

The CDR3 nucleotides are TGCAGTGCTACGGGGGGCAACAATCAGCCCCAGCATTTT. Protein: CSATGGNNQPQHF. V and J are TRBV20-1 and TRBJ1-5, with a possible D match to TRBD1 (6 bases). The CDR3 has 13 amino acids. Germline V gene lookup returns CDR1 DFQATT and CDR2 SNEGSKA (reference sequence). The V gene lost 4 bases and the J gene lost 3 bases, with 10 bases spanning the gap.

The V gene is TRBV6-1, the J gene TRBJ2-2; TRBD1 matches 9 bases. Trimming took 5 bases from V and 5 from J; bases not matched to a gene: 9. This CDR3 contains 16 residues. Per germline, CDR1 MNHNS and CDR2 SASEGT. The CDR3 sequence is CASSQTGGGGTGELFF. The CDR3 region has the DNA TGTGCCAGCAGTCAAACAGGGGGCGGAGGAACCGGGGAGCTGTTTTTT.

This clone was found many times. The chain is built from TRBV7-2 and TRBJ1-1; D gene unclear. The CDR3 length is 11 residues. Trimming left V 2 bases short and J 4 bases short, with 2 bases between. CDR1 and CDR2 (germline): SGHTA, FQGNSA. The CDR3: CASSLFTEAFF. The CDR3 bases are TGTGCCAGCAGCTTATTCACTGAAGCTTTCTTT.

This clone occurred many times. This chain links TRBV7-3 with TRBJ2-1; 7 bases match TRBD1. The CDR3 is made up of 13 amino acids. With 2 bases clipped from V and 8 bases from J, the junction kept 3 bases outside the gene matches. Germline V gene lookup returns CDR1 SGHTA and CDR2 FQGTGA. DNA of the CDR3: TGTGCCAGCAGCTTAGACAGGGAACATGAGCAGTTCTTC. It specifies CASSLDREHEQFF.

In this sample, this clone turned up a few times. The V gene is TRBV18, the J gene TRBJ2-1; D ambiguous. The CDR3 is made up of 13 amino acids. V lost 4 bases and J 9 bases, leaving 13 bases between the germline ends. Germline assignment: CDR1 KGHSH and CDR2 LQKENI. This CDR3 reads CASSLRVAVEQFF. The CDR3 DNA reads TGTGCCAGCTCACTCCGTGTGGCCGTTGAGCAGTTCTTC.

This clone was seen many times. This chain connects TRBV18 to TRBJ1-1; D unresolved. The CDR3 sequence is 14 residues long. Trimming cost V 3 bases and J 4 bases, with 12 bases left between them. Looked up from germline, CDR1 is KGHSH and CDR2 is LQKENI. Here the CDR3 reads CASSPIVVGTEAFF. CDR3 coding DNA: TGTGCCAGCTCACCCATCGTGGTGGGCACTGAAGCTTTCTTT.